What follows describes a single T cell receptor (beta chain). This clonotype was found many times. Its antigen target is currently unknown. Base qualities are missing; no much larger clone stands one base away. This specimen's time point label, per the study, means: pre-sensitization, week 0. The sample's treatment or condition, from its label and the paper: therapeutic diphenylcyclopropenone sensitization with weekly scalp DPC. At each patch-test visit, blood was drawn before the patch test was applied. To be eligible, patients had to be aged 18 to 70, diagnosed with alopecia and judged suitable for DPC therapy, while pregnant patients were excluded. Total RNA was isolated from unfractionated whole blood collected in Tempus Blood RNA tubes. The data belong to a study of human T cells and chemical hapten exposure (dated by TCRdb to the early 2020s). Background for the entire study: For sensitization, 2% DPC in acetone was applied to a roughly 2 cm by roughly 2 cm area of upper inner arm skin. Blood was sampled from patients pre-sensitization (week 0) and at 2, 6 and about 24 weeks after DPC sensitization. Libraries were combined into a pool for sequencing, and differences in TCR yield between samples came mainly from small differences in library volumes within the pool. Patients additionally received weekly therapeutic DPC doses to the scalp throughout the roughly 25-week study period. The study tracked peripheral blood TCR repertoire changes in vivo during primary and secondary sensitization to the hapten diphenylcyclopropenone (DPC) in alopecia patients. Patch testing was performed on the upper back with Finn chambers containing 0.01% DPC, and the patch tests were scored after 6 days according to International Contact Dermatitis Research Group standards. Blood for TCR sequencing was provided by twenty-nine alopecia patients at one to four time points (pre-sensitization, 2, 6 and 24 weeks). The patient cohort, mostly female, included alopecia areata with under or over 50% scalp involvement, alopecia totalis and alopecia universalis.

Receptor amplification or capture employed RACE. Sequencing was performed on a NextSeq 500. During library preparation, unique molecular identifiers were attached to individual cDNA molecules so that TCRs could be counted quantitatively and reproducibly. Both TCR alpha and TCR beta chains were sequenced from each blood RNA sample. The authors' analysis ran thus. The median number of TCRs per sample was 95,638, ranging from 23,224 to 690,600. The Decombinator software suite was used to annotate V, J and CDR3 in the TCR reads. Every sample was subsampled to the same number of TCRs (28,000) for the PS versus PT1 abundance plots. Expanded TCRs were defined as absent before sensitization and observed at least eight times at the 2-week time point. TCRdb's own reprocessing of the public reads used fastp at Q25 and MiXCR and kept productive beta chains. Entries are consolidated by CDR3 protein sequence, retaining the most common genes and DNA. The V and J calls and clone size are TCRdb's, not the authors'. The sample yields more than 250,000 distinct CDR3 sequences; 7.5% to 10% were counted once. About 2.5% of the sample rests with the top ten.

The germline V gene specifies SGHTA as CDR1 and FQGNSA as CDR2. Inclusive of the bounding cysteine and phenylalanine, the CDR3 is 15 residues long. Only the CDR3 part of the read is kept: 45 bases, read in frame from the first base. V is cut by 0 bases and J by 3 bases, and the space between the germline ends is 11 bases. Summary of the overall study and its limitations: Significantly more large CDR3 similarity clusters were formed by expanded TCRs than by pre-sensitization or healthy control sets, consistent with antigen-driven responses. Patch test score correlated positively with the number of PT1 expanded TCRs, reaching significance at thresholds 8, 16 and 32 but not at 4. Because all patients had alopecia, a presumed autoimmune disease, the immune response of the patients might differ from that of healthy individuals. DPC sensitization did not change how many TCRs were above 1 in 1000 frequency, and no evidence was found of alterations in global repertoire structure. After repeated subsampling, changes were observed in the strength of the expansion versus patch-test correlation and in the threshold at which the correlation became significant.

The V and J segments used are TRBV7-2 and TRBJ1-1; there is no confident call for the D gene. The TCR was taken from a woman aged 40 to 55 with alopecia areata. Some clones in this sample may be carry-over from other donors' samples. Source: whole blood, taken in connection with sensitization to the hapten diphenylcyclopropenone (DPC). The DNA sequence reads TGTGCCAGCAGCTTAGCGCGGCAGGCATACACTGAAGCTTTCTTT. It encodes CASSLARQAYTEAFF.